This T cell receptor beta chain is from a study of OX40 agonist ivuxolimab in advanced cancers. Study information: Patients assigned to dose escalation were diagnosed with hepatocellular carcinoma, melanoma, renal cell or head and neck cancer. Whole-study findings and limits: Determination of antigen specificity was not performed for the expanded peripheral T cells. CD8+ T cells showed, on average, more clonal expansion than CD4+ cells.

Only one count was recorded for this clone. Its antigen is not identified. CDR3 length: 15 amino acids. CDR1 and CDR2 from the germline V gene are SEHNR and FQNEAQ (reference sequence). Between the trimmed V and J ends, which lost 1 base and 7 bases, there was a span of 14 bases. The repertoire was sequenced with immunoSEQ multiplex PCR; TCRdb's copy has only in-frame clones and lacks some. The sample contains 80,000 or so clones, 89% of which appear only once. This TCR was recovered from an adult with an advanced solid tumor such as melanoma, head and neck, liver or kidney cancer. The J gene is TRBJ2-1, the V gene TRBV7-9, with TRBD1 as a possible D gene (6 bases). The sequencing here drew on CD4+ or CD8+ T cells sorted from blood, taken in a trial of the OX40 agonist ivuxolimab. CDR3 sequence (DNA): TGTGCCAGCAGCTTAGTTTGGGGGCTTAAGAATGAGCAGTTCTTC. Amino acid sequence: CASSLVWGLKNEQFF.